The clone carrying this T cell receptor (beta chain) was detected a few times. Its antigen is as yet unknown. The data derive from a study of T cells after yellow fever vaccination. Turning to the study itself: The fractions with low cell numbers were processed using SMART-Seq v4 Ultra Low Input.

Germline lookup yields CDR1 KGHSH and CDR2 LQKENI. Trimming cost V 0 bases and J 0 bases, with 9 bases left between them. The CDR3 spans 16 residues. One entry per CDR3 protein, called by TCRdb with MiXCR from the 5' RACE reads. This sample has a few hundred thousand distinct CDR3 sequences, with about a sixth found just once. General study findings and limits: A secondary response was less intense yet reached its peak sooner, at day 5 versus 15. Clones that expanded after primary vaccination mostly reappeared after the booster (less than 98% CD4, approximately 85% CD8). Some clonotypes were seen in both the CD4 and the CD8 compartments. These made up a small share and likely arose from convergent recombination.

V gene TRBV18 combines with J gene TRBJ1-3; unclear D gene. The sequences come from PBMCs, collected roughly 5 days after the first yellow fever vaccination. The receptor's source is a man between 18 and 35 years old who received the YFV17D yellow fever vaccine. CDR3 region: CASSPPSSRSGNTIYF. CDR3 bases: TGTGCCAGCTCACCACCGAGTTCACGCTCTGGAAACACCATATATTTT.